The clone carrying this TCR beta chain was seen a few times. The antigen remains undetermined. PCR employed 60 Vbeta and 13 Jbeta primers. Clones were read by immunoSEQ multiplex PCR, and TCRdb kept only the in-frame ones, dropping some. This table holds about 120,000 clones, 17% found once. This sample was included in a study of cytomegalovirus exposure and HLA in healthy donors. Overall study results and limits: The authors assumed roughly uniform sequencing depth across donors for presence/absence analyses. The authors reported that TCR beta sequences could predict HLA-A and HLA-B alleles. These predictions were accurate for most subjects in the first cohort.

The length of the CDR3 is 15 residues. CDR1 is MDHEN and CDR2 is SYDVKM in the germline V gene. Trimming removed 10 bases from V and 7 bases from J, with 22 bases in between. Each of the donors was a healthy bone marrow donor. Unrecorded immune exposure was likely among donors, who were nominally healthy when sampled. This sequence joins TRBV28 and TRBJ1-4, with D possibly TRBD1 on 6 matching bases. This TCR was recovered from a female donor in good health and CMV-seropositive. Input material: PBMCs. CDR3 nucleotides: TGTGCCACCAACCCTCGGGGGGGGCTGAGTGAAAAACTGTTTTTT. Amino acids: CATNPRGGLSEKLFF. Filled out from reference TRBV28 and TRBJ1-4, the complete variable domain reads DVKVTQSSRYLVKRTGEKVFLECVQDMDHENMFWYRQDPGLGLRLIYFSYDVKMKEKGDIPEGYSVSREKKERFSLILESASTNQTSMYLCATNPRGGLSEKLFFGSGTQLSVL.